Shown below are 25 T cell receptor beta chains from a single sample sequenced in a study of blood T cell repertoires in COVID-19. This table comes from immunoSEQ multiplex PCR, and its TCRdb copy is limited to in-frame clones, with some not included. This table holds some 330,000 clones, 92% found once. Sequencing used PBMCs or T cells enriched from blood (not recorded which). The receptors originated from a woman aged 25-40 years who had recovered from COVID-19.

CDR3 amino acids: CASSFRDNSPLHF. CDR3 in DNA: TGTGCCAGCAGCTTTCGGGATAATTCACCCCTCCACTTT. The chain links TRBV5-5 to TRBJ1-6; no reliable D call. In germline, CDR1 is SGHKS, CDR2 YYEKEE (reference sequence). V shed 2 bases and J shed 5 bases, with 5 bases lying between them. This CDR3 region has 13 residues.

The chain couples TRBV9 to TRBJ2-3, with D perhaps matching TRBD1 (6 bases). Germline-derived CDR1 and CDR2 are SGDLS and YYNGEE. The CDR3 runs to 13 residues. V lost 3 bases, J lost 3 bases, and 8 bases lay in between. The CDR3 is CASSEDSTDTQYF. The CDR3 DNA is TGTGCCAGCAGCGAGGACAGTACAGATACGCAGTATTTT.

The chain has TRBV11-3 and TRBJ2-7, with a possible D match to TRBD1 (6 bases). Trimming shortened V by 8 bases and J by 2 bases, and 19 bases separated the two germline ends. The germline CDR1 and CDR2 sequences are SGHNT and YENEEA. There are 15 residues in the CDR3. Here the CDR3 reads CASGERTRGPYEQYF. For the CDR3, the DNA is TGTGCCAGCGGCGAGAGAACCAGGGGACCCTACGAGCAGTACTTC.

This clone occurred once. The chain combines TRBV7-2 with TRBJ1-1; no firm D call. Trimming cost V 5 bases and J 4 bases, with 14 bases left between them. The CDR3 has 14 residues. The germline gives CDR1 SGHTA, CDR2 FQGNSA. CDR3 nucleotides: TGTGCCAGCAGCCCCACGGCGGTTCCCACTGAAGCTTTCTTT. It specifies CASSPTAVPTEAFF.

CDR3 coding DNA: TGTGCCAGCAGACGGACAGGGGGCAATGAGCAGTACTTC. This sequence encodes CASRRTGGNEQYF. The chain uses TRBV11-2 and TRBJ2-7; 11 bases map to TRBD1. This CDR3 is 13 amino acids long. Looked up from germline, CDR1 is SGHAT and CDR2 is FQNNGV. Losses at the gene ends were 6 bases for V and 7 bases for J; bases not matched to a gene: 5.

The chain joins TRBV18 to TRBJ2-2; no clear D. CDR1 and CDR2 (germline): KGHSH, LQKENI. The CDR3 is 14 residues long. Trimming removed 3 bases from V and 7 bases from J, with 12 bases in between. The chain's CDR3 is CASSPGRLIGELFF. The DNA for the CDR3 is TGTGCCAGCTCACCGGGCCGCCTGATCGGGGAGCTGTTTTTT.

This chain uses TRBV24-1 with TRBJ2-1; the match to TRBD1 covers 7 bases. There are 15 residues in the CDR3. Trimming at V came to 4 bases and at J to 5 bases, leaving 7 bases not matched to a gene. Germline V gene lookup returns CDR1 KGHDR and CDR2 SFDVKD. The CDR3 DNA sequence: TGTGCCACCAGTGACCCTGGGACAGAAAACAATGAGCAGTTCTTC. Its protein product is CATSDPGTENNEQFF.

A single count supports this clone. The chain recombines TRBV7-8 with TRBJ2-5; D is undetermined. The germline gives CDR1 SGHVS, CDR2 FQNEAQ. This CDR3 comprises 14 residues. Deletions cut 2 bases from V and 3 bases from J, with 10 bases between. CDR3 nucleotides: TGTGCCAGCAGCTTAATCAACTTTAAAGAGACCCAGTACTTC. Residues: CASSLINFKETQYF. Full variable domain (rest looked up from reference TRBV7-8 and TRBJ2-5): GAGVSQSPRYKVAKRGQDVALRCDPISGHVSLFWYQQALGQGPEFLTYFQNEAQLDKSGLPSDRFFAERPEGSVSTLKIQRTQQEDSAVYLCASSLINFKETQYFGPGTRLLVL.

V is TRBV4-1 and J is TRBJ1-2, with TRBD1 identical over 7 bases. V lost 1 base and J lost 7; bases outside the gene matches: 9. This CDR3 contains 15 residues. The V gene's germline CDR1 is MGHRA and CDR2 YSYEKL. The CDR3 coding sequence is TGCGCCAGCAGCCAAGGTTCCGAGGGGGCGCGTGGCTACACCTTC. Translated, it gives CASSQGSEGARGYTF.

J is TRBJ1-1 and V is TRBV28, with 11 bases matching TRBD1. The CDR3 extends over 15 amino acids. The V gene's germline CDR1 is MDHEN and CDR2 SYDVKM. The ends lost 3 bases at V and 3 bases at J; junction bases unmatched: 3. CDR3 DNA sequence: TGTGCCAGCAGTTTCTGGGGACAGGGGGACACTGAAGCTTTCTTT. It encodes CASSFWGQGDTEAFF.

The chain couples TRBV19 to TRBJ2-1; D perhaps matches TRBD2 (6 bases). CDR3 length equals 14 residues. Germline values: CDR1 LNHDA, CDR2 SQIVND (reference sequence). The V end was cut by 6 bases, the J end by 6 bases, with 15 bases between. CDR3 bases: TGTGCCAGTAGATTGGGGGGAGGCCGCAATGAGCAGTTCTTC. Amino acid sequence: CASRLGGGRNEQFF.

The chain recombines TRBV3-1 (or the pseudogene TRBV3-2) with TRBJ1-6, with 8 bases lining up with TRBD1. Germline V gene sequence: CDR1 LGHDT, CDR2 YNNKEL (reference sequence). The J segment lost 10 bases and the V segment lost 0 bases, leaving 5 bases of the junction unmatched. The CDR3 length is 15 residues. The CDR3, as DNA: TGTGCCAGCAGCCAAGAACAGGGGGATTCATCACCCCTCCACTTT. Protein sequence: CASSQEQGDSSPLHF.

V and J are TRBV2 and TRBJ2-5; 9 bases align to TRBD1. The CDR3 has 12 amino acids. Unmatched junction bases numbered 2, after V lost 11 bases and J lost 1 base. Germline CDR1 and CDR2: SNHLY and FYNNEI. The CDR3 DNA is TGTGCCGTACAGGGGGCCCAAGAGACCCAGTACTTC. It encodes CAVQGAQETQYF.

The chain couples TRBV18 to TRBJ2-4; possible D gene TRBD2, 5 bases. The CDR3 is made up of 14 amino acids. The V gene's germline CDR1 is KGHSH and CDR2 LQKENI. Trimming removed 2 bases from V and 5 bases from J, with 10 bases in between. The CDR3 DNA sequence: TGTGCCAGCTCACCAACAGCTAGCCAAAACATTCAGTACTTC. Encoded protein: CASSPTASQNIQYF.

V gene TRBV25-1 combines with J gene TRBJ1-6; D remains unclear. Germline V gene sequence: CDR1 MGHDK, CDR2 SYGVNS. The V end lost 1 base, the J end lost 4 bases, and 8 bases lay between the germline ends. CDR3 size: 15 residues. The CDR3 nucleotides are TGTGCCAGCAGTGAATCATCGGGTTATAATTCACCCCTCCACTTT. Protein sequence: CASSESSGYNSPLHF. Variable domain in full (rest from reference TRBV25-1 and TRBJ1-6): EADIYQTPRYLVIGTGKKITLECSQTMGHDKMYWYQQDPGMELHLIHYSYGVNSTEKGDLSSESTVSRIRTEHFPLTLESARPSHTSQYLCASSESSGYNSPLHFGNGTRLTVT.

A remark on this clone: At one boundary the junction diverges from the germline segment, which might be a read error. This rearrangement joins TRBV18 to TRBJ1-1; D possibly corresponds to TRBD1 (5 bases). Germline CDR1 is KGHSH and CDR2 is LQKENI. This CDR3 region has 13 residues. Here the CDR3 reads CASSPWGRTEAFF. CDR3 DNA sequence: TGCGCCAGCTCACCATGGGGGAGGACTGAAGCTTTCTTT.

J is TRBJ1-1 and V is TRBV5-1; perhaps TRBD1 as D (5 bases). Trimming cost V 0 bases and J 1 base, with 10 bases left between them. The CDR3 has 15 residues. In germline, CDR1 is SGHRS, CDR2 YFSETQ. The CDR3 here is CASSLVGVTNTEAFF. The CDR3, as DNA: TGCGCCAGCAGCTTGGTAGGGGTTACGAACACTGAAGCTTTCTTT.

This sequence joins TRBV7-9 and TRBJ2-4; TRBD2 aligns across 11 bases. The CDR3 runs 17 residues. V lost 1 base and J lost 4; bases outside the gene matches: 6. Germline loops: CDR1 SEHNR, CDR2 FQNEAQ (reference sequence). The CDR3 spells CASSLVPSGGTKNIQYF. In DNA form, the CDR3 reads TGTGCCAGCAGCTTAGTTCCTAGCGGGGGGACAAAAAACATTCAGTACTTC.

The rearrangement joins TRBV7-3 to TRBJ2-1; 10 positions agree with TRBD2. V lost 4 bases and J lost 6; bases outside the gene matches: 6. The length of the CDR3 is 15 residues. From germline, CDR1 is SGHTA and CDR2 FQGTGA. The CDR3 DNA follows: TGTGCCAGCAGCTCCACTAGCGGGAATCTCAATGAGCAGTTCTTC. As protein: CASSSTSGNLNEQFF.

J is TRBJ2-1 and V is TRBV3-1 (or the pseudogene TRBV3-2); a possible D gene is TRBD1 (5 bases). The V end lost 3 bases, the J end lost 7 bases, and 16 bases lay between the germline ends. The CDR3 has 15 residues. Germline lookup yields CDR1 LGHDT and CDR2 YNNKEL (reference sequence). CDR3: CASSQQGRRKNEQFF. CDR3 bases: TGTGCCAGCAGCCAGCAGGGTAGGCGCAAGAATGAGCAGTTCTTC.

The chain is built from TRBV9 and TRBJ2-1, with TRBD1 as a possible D gene (5 bases). Trimming took off 4 bases at V and 0 bases at J, with 17 bases between the two ends. The length of the CDR3 is 17 residues. Germline values: CDR1 SGDLS, CDR2 YYNGEE. The CDR3 here is CASSPTSPRDSYNEQFF. CDR3 coding DNA: TGTGCCAGCAGCCCTACATCCCCCAGGGACTCCTACAATGAGCAGTTCTTC.

This chain joins TRBV4-3 and TRBJ2-3, with D uncertain. Per germline, CDR1 LGHNA and CDR2 YSLEER. The CDR3 is made up of 17 amino acids. The ends were cut back, 0 bases at V and 4 bases at J, with 17 bases in the middle. CDR3 region: CASSQDLRGSYSDTQYF. CDR3 DNA sequence: TGCGCCAGCAGCCAAGATCTCAGAGGCTCTTATTCAGATACGCAGTATTTT.

This chain joins TRBV27 and TRBJ1-6; 7 nucleotides match TRBD1. V was clipped by 4 bases and J by 9 bases; unmatched bases: 6. The CDR3 length is 14 residues. Germline V lookup: CDR1 MNHEY, CDR2 SMNVEV (reference sequence). CDR3 in DNA: TGTGCCAGCAGTTCTTGGACAGGAGGTTCACCCCTCCACTTT. Translated, it gives CASSSWTGGSPLHF.

V usage is TRBV28 and J usage is TRBJ2-7; 7 positions agree with TRBD1. CDR1 and CDR2 from the germline V gene are MDHEN and SYDVKM. With V trimmed by 6 bases and J by 7 bases, 18 bases remained unmatched. The CDR3 consists of 16 residues. The CDR3 loop reads CASSLETGIFSYEQYF. CDR3 nucleotides: TGTGCCAGCAGCCTGGAGACAGGGATATTCTCGTATGAGCAGTACTTC.

This chain connects TRBV28 to TRBJ2-7; 11 bases agree with TRBD1. The V segment lost 6 bases and the J segment 1 base; nucleotides outside the gene matches: 8. CDR3 length: 16 amino acids. In germline, CDR1 is MDHEN, CDR2 SYDVKM. CDR3 residues: CASSTPGTGGSYEQYF. DNA for the CDR3: TGTGCCAGCAGCACACCCGGGACAGGGGGATCCTACGAGCAGTACTTC.